This TCR beta chain comes out of a study of memory CD4+ T cells and cytomegalovirus serostatus. This clone was found a few times. Assay used: immunoSEQ multiplex PCR; TCRdb lists only in-frame clones, some missing. This table has tens of thousands of clones, around 78% appearing once. The sort gate was single viable CD3+CD4+CD8-CD45RO+ cells for memory CD4+ T cells. This clonotype was sampled from an adult in good health and CMV-seronegative. The specimen sequenced was memory CD4+ T cells from blood.

In DNA form, the CDR3 reads TGTGCCAGCAGCTTAGAATTTGGCAGGAGGCGCACTGAAGCTTTCTTT. Translated: CASSLEFGRRRTEAFF. The V gene is TRBV11-2, the J gene TRBJ1-1; D not resolved. CDR1 and CDR2 (germline): SGHAT, FQNNGV. CDR3 size: 16 residues. V lost 0 bases and J lost 4, with 15 bases in between.